The 24 T cell receptor beta chains presented below share a single source sample, sequenced in a study of shared clonotypes between healthy human individuals. Some clones are missing from TCRdb's copy, which holds only in-frame ones; the method was immunoSEQ multiplex PCR. Altogether about 530,000 clones are present, roughly 85% being singletons, with the ten largest covering 12%. The sequencing sample was made of PBMCs. The origin of the receptors is a woman aged 40 to 50 in good health. Some clones in this sample may be carry-over from other donors' samples.

The genes are TRBV7-8 and TRBJ2-1; possibly TRBD2 for D (6 bases). V lost 1 base and J 6 bases, leaving 13 bases between the germline ends. The CDR3 length is 15 residues. The germline CDR1 and CDR2 sequences are SGHVS and FQNEAQ. CDR3 nucleotides: TGTGCCAGCAGCTTAGACGGGAGTGGGGCCAATGAGCAGTTCTTC. Translation gives CASSLDGSGANEQFF.

Written as DNA, the CDR3 is TGTGCCACCAGCAGAGATTGGCAGGGGAAGGGTGGCTACACCTTC. Translating it yields CATSRDWQGKGGYTF. This chain uses TRBV15 with TRBJ1-2; weak D call: TRBD1 (6 bases). V dropped 0 bases and J dropped 7 bases, with 15 bases sitting between them. This CDR3 contains 15 residues. Germline loops: CDR1 LNHNV, CDR2 YYDKDF (reference sequence).

The V call is TRBV14, the J call TRBJ2-5; 9 bases line up with TRBD2. V shed 2 bases and J 5 bases; nucleotides not matched to a gene: 9. Germline loops: CDR1 SGHDN, CDR2 FVKESK. The CDR3 is 16 residues long. CDR3: CASSQTIAGVYETQYF. CDR3 in DNA: TGTGCCAGCAGCCAAACGATAGCGGGAGTTTATGAGACCCAGTACTTC.

The chain combines TRBV28 with TRBJ1-4; D ambiguous. V gave up 6 bases and J gave up 0 bases, with 14 bases separating them. This CDR3 is 16 amino acids long. The V gene's germline CDR1 is MDHEN and CDR2 SYDVKM. This CDR3 is CASSYAGLATNEKLFF. CDR3 in DNA: TGTGCCAGCAGCTACGCTGGATTGGCAACTAATGAAAAACTGTTTTTT.

V and J are TRBV5-4 and TRBJ1-3, with 8 bases that match TRBD1. CDR3 size: 16 residues. Losses at the gene ends were 1 base for V and 2 bases for J; bases not matched to a gene: 5. The V gene's germline CDR1 is SGHNT and CDR2 YYREEE (reference sequence). CDR3 nucleotide sequence: TGTGCCAGCAGCTTGCGAGACAGGGGAACTGGAAACACCATATATTTT. The encoded protein is CASSLRDRGTGNTIYF.

The chain employs TRBV27 and TRBJ1-2; 11 bases are shared with TRBD1. J gave up 4 bases and V 1 base, and 5 bases lay outside the gene matches. The germline V gene encodes CDR1 MNHEY and CDR2 SMNVEV (reference sequence). The CDR3 covers 16 residues. CDR3 sequence reads: CASSLFGTGGTYGYTF. The DNA of the CDR3 is TGTGCCAGCAGTTTATTCGGGACAGGGGGTACCTATGGCTACACCTTC.

V usage is TRBV5-4 and J usage is TRBJ2-1; tentatively, D is TRBD2 (6 bases). Between the trimmed V and J ends, which lost 5 bases and 4 bases, there was a span of 10 bases. CDR1 is SGHNT and CDR2 is YYREEE in the germline V gene (reference sequence). The CDR3 sequence is 13 residues long. CDR3 DNA: TGTGCCAGCAGGCGGGGCTTTTACAATGAGCAGTTCTTC. It translates to CASRRGFYNEQFF.

The gene calls are TRBV7-6 and TRBJ2-5; weak D call: TRBD1 (8 bases). Trimming shortened V by 6 bases and J by 3 bases, and 20 bases separated the two germline ends. Germline CDR1 SGHVS, CDR2 FNYEAQ. This CDR3 is 16 amino acids long. The CDR3 is CASSPGGQGAKETQYF. The CDR3 region has the DNA TGTGCCAGCAGTCCCGGGGGGCAGGGGGCAAAAGAGACCCAGTACTTC. Variable domain in full (rest from reference TRBV7-6 and TRBJ2-5): GAGVSQSPRYKVTKRGQDVALRCDPISGHVSLYWYRQALGQGPEFLTYFNYEAQQDKSGLPNDRFSAERPEGSISTLTIQRTEQRDSAMYRCASSPGGQGAKETQYFGPGTRLLVL.

This clone was found a few times. V usage is TRBV10-3 and J usage is TRBJ1-5; 9 bases are a match to TRBD1. Germline V CDR1 and CDR2: ENHRY, SYGVKD. CDR3 size: 14 residues. J gave up 6 bases and V 2 bases, and 2 bases lay outside the gene matches. This CDR3 is CAISEGTGIQPQHF. CDR3 coding DNA: TGTGCCATCAGTGAGGGGACAGGGATTCAGCCCCAGCATTTT.

The CDR3 sequence: CASSRGEKAVDEQFF. CDR3 in DNA: TGCGCCAGCTCCAGGGGGGAAAAGGCGGTTGATGAGCAGTTCTTC. The chain is built from TRBV5-1 and TRBJ2-1; possible D gene TRBD1, 7 bases. Germline-derived CDR1 and CDR2 are SGHRS and YFSETQ. The CDR3 runs to 15 residues. The V end lost 7 bases, the J end lost 8 bases, and 22 bases lay between the germline ends.

The V gene is TRBV30, the J gene TRBJ1-2; perhaps TRBD1 as D (6 bases). V lost 2 bases to trimming and J lost 6 bases, with 13 bases between them. Germline CDR1 and CDR2: GTSNPN and SVGIG (reference sequence). The CDR3 spans 13 residues. CDR3 coding DNA: TGTGCCTGGAGTTCACGGACAGACAATGGCTACACCTTC. Protein sequence: CAWSSRTDNGYTF.

The chain carries TRBV5-1 and TRBJ2-5; TRBD2 might be the D (6 bases). The CDR3 has 13 residues. In germline, CDR1 is SGHRS, CDR2 YFSETQ. The germline V and J ends were trimmed by 0 bases and 7 bases, with 10 bases remaining between them. CDR3 residues: CASSLAGDGTQYF. DNA of the CDR3: TGCGCCAGCAGCTTGGCGGGGGACGGGACCCAGTACTTC. Variable domain in full (rest from reference TRBV5-1 and TRBJ2-5): KAGVTQTPRYLIKTRGQQVTLSCSPISGHRSVSWYQQTPGQGLQFLFEYFSETQRNKGNFPGRFSGRQFSNSRSEMNVSTLELGDSALYLCASSLAGDGTQYFGPGTRLLVL.

CDR3 protein: CAWKSGGGYEQYF. In nucleotides, the CDR3 is TGTGCCTGGAAGTCGGGAGGGGGCTACGAGCAGTACTTC. The chain is built from TRBV30 and TRBJ2-7; 8 positions agree with TRBD2. V lost 4 bases to trimming and J lost 3 bases; unmatched junction nucleotides: 5. CDR3 length equals 13 residues. Germline V CDR1 and CDR2: GTSNPN, SVGIG (reference sequence).

This clone was detected only once. V usage is TRBV29-1 and J usage is TRBJ1-2; 10 bases fit TRBD1. From germline, CDR1 is SQVTM and CDR2 ANQGSEA. The CDR3 is 14 residues long. V was pared by 3 bases and J by 3 bases, with 4 bases of the junction left unmatched. The CDR3 sequence: CSVDRQGADYGYTF. Written as DNA, the CDR3 is TGCAGCGTTGACCGACAGGGGGCTGACTATGGCTACACCTTC.

This chain links TRBV11-2 with TRBJ2-1; TRBD2 matches at 13 bases. The trim removed 7 bases at V and 7 bases at J, leaving 4 bases unmatched. CDR1 and CDR2 (germline): SGHAT, FQNNGV. CDR3 size: 14 residues. The CDR3: CASTTGLAGNEQFF. The CDR3 bases are TGTGCCAGCACCACGGGACTAGCGGGAAATGAGCAGTTCTTC.

The chain combines TRBV15 with TRBJ2-7, with D maybe TRBD1 (6 bases). Looked up from germline, CDR1 is LNHNV and CDR2 is YYDKDF (reference sequence). The ends were cut back, 2 bases at V and 0 bases at J, with 8 bases in the middle. This CDR3 contains 14 residues. The CDR3 DNA is TGTGCCACCAGCAGAACAGGGAGCTCCTACGAGCAGTACTTC. Translating it yields CATSRTGSSYEQYF.

CDR3 DNA: TGCGCCAGCAGCTTGGCTCAGGACTACACCGGGGAGCTGTTTTTT. Encoded protein: CASSLAQDYTGELFF. The chain recombines TRBV5-1 with TRBJ2-2, with D tentatively TRBD2 (5 bases). V lost 0 bases, J lost 3 bases, and 9 bases lay in between. This CDR3 has 15 amino acids. In germline, CDR1 is SGHRS, CDR2 YFSETQ.

V gene TRBV29-1 combines with J gene TRBJ2-5; 7 positions agree with TRBD2. The DNA end is more similar to TRBJ2-7, so the J call may be wrong. Germline CDR1 reads SQVTM; CDR2 reads ANQGSEA. This CDR3 contains 11 residues. CDR3 nucleotide sequence: TGCAGCGTTGGGGTAGCGGGCGAGCAGTACTTC. It specifies CSVGVAGEQYF.

V is TRBV5-1 and J is TRBJ1-1, with a possible D match to TRBD1 (5 bases). Germline loops: CDR1 SGHRS, CDR2 YFSETQ. The CDR3 extends over 15 amino acids. Deletions cut 0 bases from V and 0 bases from J, with 9 bases between. This CDR3 reads CASSLVPGLNTEAFF. In nucleotides, the CDR3 is TGCGCCAGCAGCTTGGTCCCAGGGCTGAACACTGAAGCTTTCTTT.

CDR3 in amino acids: CASSVAPSGRYEQYF. CDR3 nucleotide sequence: TGTGCCAGCAGCGTAGCTCCTAGCGGGAGATACGAGCAGTACTTC. V and J are TRBV9 and TRBJ2-7; 10 bases fit TRBD2. CDR3 length equals 15 residues. J lost 4 bases, V lost 0 bases, and 4 bases had no gene match. Germline loops: CDR1 SGDLS, CDR2 YYNGEE.

The CDR3: CASSTSGGETQYF. CDR3 DNA: TGTGCCAGTAGTACGTCCGGGGGGGAGACCCAGTACTTC. The rearrangement links TRBV19 to TRBJ2-5, with 7 bases that match TRBD2. CDR1 LNHDA and CDR2 SQIVND come from the germline V gene (reference sequence). The CDR3 sequence is 13 residues long. V shed 4 bases, J shed 5 bases, and the junction held 4 bases outside the gene matches.

The chain links TRBV7-9 to TRBJ1-3; D gene uncertain. Germline loops: CDR1 SEHNR, CDR2 FQNEAQ (reference sequence). This CDR3 has 15 residues. V was shortened by 4 bases and J by 4 bases, with 14 bases between the two germline ends. The DNA for the CDR3 is TGTGCCAGCAGCTCCCTCCGGCGCGGAGGAAACACCATATATTTT. The encoded protein is CASSSLRRGGNTIYF.

CDR3 sequence: CASSTHNTGQANTGELFF. The CDR3 nucleotides read TGTGCCAGTAGTACCCACAACACGGGACAGGCGAACACCGGGGAGCTGTTTTTT. V gene TRBV19 combines with J gene TRBJ2-2; 8 nucleotides line up with TRBD1. Germline V gene data show CDR1 as LNHDA and CDR2 as SQIVND (reference sequence). The J segment lost 0 bases and the V segment lost 4 bases, leaving 10 bases of the junction unmatched. The CDR3 loop spans 18 amino acids. The full variable domain, in which reference TRBV19 and TRBJ2-2 provide the parts outside the CDR3, is DGGITQSPKYLFRKEGQNVTLSCEQNLNHDAMYWYRQDPGQGLRLIYYSQIVNDFQKGDIAEGYSVSREKKESFPLTVTSAQKNPTAFYLCASSTHNTGQANTGELFFGEGSRLTVL.

This sequence joins TRBV10-1 and TRBJ2-1, with TRBD2 identical over 7 bases. This CDR3 spans 16 amino acids. CDR1 WNHNN and CDR2 SYGVQD come from the germline V gene (reference sequence). Trimming at V came to 0 bases and at J to 4 bases, leaving 6 bases not matched to a gene. The CDR3 coding sequence is TGCGCCAGCAGTGAGTCGTTGTTAGCGGGTTACAATGAGCAGTTCTTC. Amino acids: CASSESLLAGYNEQFF.